This TCR beta chain was observed in a study of shared clonotypes between healthy human individuals. Measured with immunoSEQ multiplex PCR; TCRdb has only the in-frame clones, and not every one. The sample lists some 680,000 clones, around 78% seen once, with around 2% in the top ten. CD4+ cells were split into CD45RA+ naive and CD45RA-negative memory subsets. CDR1 is MDHEN, CDR2 SYDVKM, per germline. The CDR3 consists of 13 residues. V lost 3 bases, J lost 3 bases, and 8 bases lay in between. The sequence came from a woman aged 25 to 45 in good health. The chain has TRBV28 and TRBJ1-1; D is uncertain. Sequenced sample: memory CD4+ T cells sorted from blood. Subset here: CD45RA-negative fraction. The CDR3 DNA reads TGTGCCAGCAGTTTCCCTCGTGACACTGAAGCTTTCTTT. Translating it yields CASSFPRDTEAFF.